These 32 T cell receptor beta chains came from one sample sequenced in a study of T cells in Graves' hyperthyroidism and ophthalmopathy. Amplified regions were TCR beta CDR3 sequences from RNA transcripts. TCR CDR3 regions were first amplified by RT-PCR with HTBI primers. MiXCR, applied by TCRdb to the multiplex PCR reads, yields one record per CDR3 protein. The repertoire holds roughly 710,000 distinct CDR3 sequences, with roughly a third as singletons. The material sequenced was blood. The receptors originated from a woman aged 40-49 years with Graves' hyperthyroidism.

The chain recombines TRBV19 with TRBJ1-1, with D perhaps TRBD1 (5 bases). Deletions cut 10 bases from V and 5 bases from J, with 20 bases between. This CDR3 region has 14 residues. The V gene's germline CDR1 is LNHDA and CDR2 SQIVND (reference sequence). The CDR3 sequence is CANAEGLHGTEAFF. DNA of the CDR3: TGTGCCAACGCCGAGGGGTTGCATGGGACTGAAGCTTTCTTT.

The CDR3 here is CASSSRTGLLDSPLHF. CDR3 sequence (DNA): TGTGCCAGCAGCTCCCGGACAGGCCTGCTCGATTCACCCCTCCACTTT. The chain has TRBV7-2 and TRBJ1-6; 7 bases line up with TRBD1. In germline, CDR1 is SGHTA, CDR2 FQGNSA. V dropped 4 bases and J dropped 8; count of bases not matched to a gene: 11. CDR3 length: 16 amino acids.

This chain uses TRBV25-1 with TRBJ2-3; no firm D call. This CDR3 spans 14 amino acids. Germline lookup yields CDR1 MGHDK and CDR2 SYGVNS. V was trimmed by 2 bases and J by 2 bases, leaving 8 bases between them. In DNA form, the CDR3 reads TGTGCCAGCAGTGAACAGCCCTTCACAGATACGCAGTATTTT. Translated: CASSEQPFTDTQYF.

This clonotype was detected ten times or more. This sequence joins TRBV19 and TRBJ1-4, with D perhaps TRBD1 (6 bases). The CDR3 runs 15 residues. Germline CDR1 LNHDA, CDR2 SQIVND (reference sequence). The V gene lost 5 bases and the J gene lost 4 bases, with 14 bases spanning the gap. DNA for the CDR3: TGTGCCAGTAGTCCCGTGACAGGTATTAATGAAAAACTGTTTTTT. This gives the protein CASSPVTGINEKLFF.

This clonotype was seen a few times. This CDR3 is CASSQTLAGGETQYF. CDR3 DNA sequence: TGCGCCAGCAGCCAAACACTAGCGGGGGGGGAGACCCAGTACTTC. The V gene is TRBV4-3, the J gene TRBJ2-5; 13 nucleotides line up with TRBD2. Germline V gene lookup returns CDR1 LGHNA and CDR2 YSLEER. The V segment lost 2 bases and the J segment 5 bases; nucleotides outside the gene matches: 2. The CDR3 loop spans 15 amino acids.

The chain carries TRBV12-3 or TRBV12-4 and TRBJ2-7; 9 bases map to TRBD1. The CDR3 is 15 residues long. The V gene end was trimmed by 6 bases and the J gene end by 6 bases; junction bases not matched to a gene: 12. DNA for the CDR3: TGTGCCAGCAGGGAGCCCGGGACAGGGTCTAGCGAGCAGTACTTC. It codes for CASREPGTGSSEQYF.

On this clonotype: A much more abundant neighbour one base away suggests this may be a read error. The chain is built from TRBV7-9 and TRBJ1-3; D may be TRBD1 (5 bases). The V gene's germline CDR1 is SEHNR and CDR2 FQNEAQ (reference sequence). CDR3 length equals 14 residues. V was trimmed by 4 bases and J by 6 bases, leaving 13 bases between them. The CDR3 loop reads CASSSRDDANTIYF. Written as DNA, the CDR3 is TGTGCCAGCAGCTCCCGGGACGACGCAAACACCATATATTTT.

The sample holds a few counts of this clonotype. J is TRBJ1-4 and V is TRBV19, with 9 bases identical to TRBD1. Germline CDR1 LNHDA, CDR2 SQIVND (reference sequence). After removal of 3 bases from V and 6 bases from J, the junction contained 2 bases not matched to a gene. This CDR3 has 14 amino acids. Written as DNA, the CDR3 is TGTGCCAGTAGTATGGGACAGGGCCATGAAAAACTGTTTTTT. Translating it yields CASSMGQGHEKLFF.

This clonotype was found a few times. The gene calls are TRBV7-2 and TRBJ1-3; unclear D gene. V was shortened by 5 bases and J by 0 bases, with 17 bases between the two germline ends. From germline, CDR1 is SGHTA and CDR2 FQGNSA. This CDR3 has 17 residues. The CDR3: CASSQERLIGSGNTIYF. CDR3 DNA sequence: TGTGCCAGCAGCCAAGAACGCCTTATAGGCTCTGGAAACACCATATATTTT.

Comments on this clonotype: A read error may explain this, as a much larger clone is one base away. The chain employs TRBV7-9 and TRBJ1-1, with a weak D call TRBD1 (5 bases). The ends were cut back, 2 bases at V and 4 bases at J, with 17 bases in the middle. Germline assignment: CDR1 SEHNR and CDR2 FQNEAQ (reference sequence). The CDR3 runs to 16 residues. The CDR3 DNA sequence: TGTGCCAGCAGCTTATCTCTCCGTCACGGGGGCACTGAAGCTTTCTTT. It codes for CASSLSLRHGGTEAFF.

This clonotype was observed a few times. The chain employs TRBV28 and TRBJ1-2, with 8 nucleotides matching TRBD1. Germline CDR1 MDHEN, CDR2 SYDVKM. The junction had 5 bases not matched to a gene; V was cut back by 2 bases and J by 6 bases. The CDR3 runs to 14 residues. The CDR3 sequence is CASSLTGGLDGYTF. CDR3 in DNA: TGTGCCAGCAGTTTAACAGGGGGTTTGGATGGCTACACCTTC.

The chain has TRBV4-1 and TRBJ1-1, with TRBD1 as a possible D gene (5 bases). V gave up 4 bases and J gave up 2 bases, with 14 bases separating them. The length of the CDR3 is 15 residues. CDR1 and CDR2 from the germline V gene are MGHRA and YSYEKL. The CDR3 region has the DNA TGCGCCAGCAGCCGGGGTAGGGACCGAAACACTGAAGCTTTCTTT. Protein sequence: CASSRGRDRNTEAFF.

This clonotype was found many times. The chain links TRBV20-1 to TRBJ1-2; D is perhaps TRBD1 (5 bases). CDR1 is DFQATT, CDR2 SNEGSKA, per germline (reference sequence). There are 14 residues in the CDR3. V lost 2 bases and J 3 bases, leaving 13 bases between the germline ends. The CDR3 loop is CSARRDQGDYGYTF. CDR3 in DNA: TGCAGTGCTAGACGGGACCAGGGAGACTATGGCTACACCTTC.

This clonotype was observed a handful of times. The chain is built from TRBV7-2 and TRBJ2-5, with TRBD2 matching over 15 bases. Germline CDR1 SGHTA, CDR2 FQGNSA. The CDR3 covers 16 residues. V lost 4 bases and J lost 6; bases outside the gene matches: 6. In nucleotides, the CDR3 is TGTGCCAGCAGCTCACGGACTAGCGGGGGGGCTAAGACCCAGTACTTC. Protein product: CASSSRTSGGAKTQYF. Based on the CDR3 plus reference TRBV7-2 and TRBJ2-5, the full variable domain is GAGVSQSPSNKVTEKGKDVELRCDPISGHTALYWYRQSLGQGLEFLIYFQGNSAPDKSGLPSDRFSAERTGGSVSTLTIQRTQQEDSAVYLCASSSRTSGGAKTQYFGPGTRLLVL.

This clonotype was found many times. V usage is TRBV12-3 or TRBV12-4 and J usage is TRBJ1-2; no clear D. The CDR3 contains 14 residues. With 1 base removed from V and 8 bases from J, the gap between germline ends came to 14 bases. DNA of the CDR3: TGTGCCAGCAGTTTAGTTCCAGGCCGGTGGGGCTACACCTTC. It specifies CASSLVPGRWGYTF.

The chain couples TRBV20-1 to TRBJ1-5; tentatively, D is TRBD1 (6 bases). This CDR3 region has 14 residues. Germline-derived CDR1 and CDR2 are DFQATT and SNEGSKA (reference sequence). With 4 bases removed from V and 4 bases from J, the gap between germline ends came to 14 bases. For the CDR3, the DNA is TGCAGTGCTATCGGGACTCAGGGGAATCAGCCCCAGCATTTT. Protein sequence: CSAIGTQGNQPQHF.

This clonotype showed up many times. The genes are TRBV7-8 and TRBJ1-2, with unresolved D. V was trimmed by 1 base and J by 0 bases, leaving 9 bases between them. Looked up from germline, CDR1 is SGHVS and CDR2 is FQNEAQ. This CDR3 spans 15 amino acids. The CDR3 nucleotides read TGTGCCAGCAGCTTAGTCGGTACCCCTAACTATGGCTACACCTTC. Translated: CASSLVGTPNYGYTF.

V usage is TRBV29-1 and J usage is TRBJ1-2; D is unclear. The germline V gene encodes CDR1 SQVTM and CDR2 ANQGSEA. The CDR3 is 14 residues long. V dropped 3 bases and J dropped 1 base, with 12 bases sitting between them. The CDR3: CSVDDGVVNYGYTF. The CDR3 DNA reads TGCAGCGTTGACGACGGGGTAGTTAACTATGGCTACACCTTC.

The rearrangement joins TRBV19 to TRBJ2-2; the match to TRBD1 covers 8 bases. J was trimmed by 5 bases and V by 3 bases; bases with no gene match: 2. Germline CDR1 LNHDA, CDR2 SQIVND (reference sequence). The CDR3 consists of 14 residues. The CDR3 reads CASSMTGETGELFF. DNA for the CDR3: TGTGCCAGTAGTATGACAGGGGAGACCGGGGAGCTGTTTTTT.

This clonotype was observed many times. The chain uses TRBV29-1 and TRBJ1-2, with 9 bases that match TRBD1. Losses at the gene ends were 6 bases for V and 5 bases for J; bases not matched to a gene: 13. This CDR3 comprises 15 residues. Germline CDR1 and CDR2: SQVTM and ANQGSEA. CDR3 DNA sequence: TGCAGCGTACCTCCGGGGGACAGGGAGCCGTATGGCTACACCTTC. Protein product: CSVPPGDREPYGYTF.

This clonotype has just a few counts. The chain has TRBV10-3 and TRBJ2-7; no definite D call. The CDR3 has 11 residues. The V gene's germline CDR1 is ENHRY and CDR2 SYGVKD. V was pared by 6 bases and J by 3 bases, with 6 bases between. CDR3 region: CAISTNYEQYF. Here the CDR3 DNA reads TGTGCCATCAGCACAAACTACGAGCAGTACTTC.

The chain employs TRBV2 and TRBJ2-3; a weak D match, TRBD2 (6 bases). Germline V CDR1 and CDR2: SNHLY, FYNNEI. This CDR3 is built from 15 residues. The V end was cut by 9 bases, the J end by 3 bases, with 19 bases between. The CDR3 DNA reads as TGTGCCAGGGGGCCGGAGGGGAACCCTACAGATACGCAGTATTTT. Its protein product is CARGPEGNPTDTQYF.

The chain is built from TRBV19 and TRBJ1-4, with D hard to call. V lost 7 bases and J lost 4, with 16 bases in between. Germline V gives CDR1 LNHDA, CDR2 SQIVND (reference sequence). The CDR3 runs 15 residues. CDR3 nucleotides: TGTGCCAGTAAAAGTCCTAGCTCCTTTAATGAAAAACTGTTTTTT. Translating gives CASKSPSSFNEKLFF.

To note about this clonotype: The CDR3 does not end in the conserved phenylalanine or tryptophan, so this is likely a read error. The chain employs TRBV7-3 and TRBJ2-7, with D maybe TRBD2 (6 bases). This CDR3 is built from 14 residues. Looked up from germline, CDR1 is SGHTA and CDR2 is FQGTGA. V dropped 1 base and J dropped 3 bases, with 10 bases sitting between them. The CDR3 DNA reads TGTGCCAGCAGCTTAAATGGACTAAACTACGAGCAGTACATC. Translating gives CASSLNGLNYEQYI.

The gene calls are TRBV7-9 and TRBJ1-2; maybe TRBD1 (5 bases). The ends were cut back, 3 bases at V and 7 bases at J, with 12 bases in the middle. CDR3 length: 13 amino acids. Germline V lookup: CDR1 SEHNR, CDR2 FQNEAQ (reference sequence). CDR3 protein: CASSLGGRAGYTF. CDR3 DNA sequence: TGTGCCAGCAGCTTGGGAGGCAGGGCTGGCTACACCTTC.

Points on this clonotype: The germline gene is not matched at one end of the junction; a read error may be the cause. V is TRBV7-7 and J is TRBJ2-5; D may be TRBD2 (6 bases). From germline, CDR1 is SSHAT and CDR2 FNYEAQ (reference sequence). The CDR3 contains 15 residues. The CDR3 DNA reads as TGTGCTAGCAGCTTAGGTGTCGGGGGTCAGGGGACCCAGTACTTC. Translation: CASSLGVGGQGTQYF.

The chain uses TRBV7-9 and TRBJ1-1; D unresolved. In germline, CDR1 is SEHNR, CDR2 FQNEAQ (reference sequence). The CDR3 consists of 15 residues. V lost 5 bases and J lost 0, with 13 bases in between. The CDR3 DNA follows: TGTGCCAGCAGCCCCCGAGAAAATATGAACACTGAAGCTTTCTTT. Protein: CASSPRENMNTEAFF.

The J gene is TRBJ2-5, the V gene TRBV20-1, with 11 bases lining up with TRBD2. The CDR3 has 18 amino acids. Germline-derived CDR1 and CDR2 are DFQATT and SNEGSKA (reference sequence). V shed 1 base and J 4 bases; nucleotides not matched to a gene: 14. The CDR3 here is CSARALRTSGSLVETQYF. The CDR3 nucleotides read TGCAGTGCTAGAGCCCTAAGAACTAGCGGGAGTTTGGTAGAGACCCAGTACTTC.

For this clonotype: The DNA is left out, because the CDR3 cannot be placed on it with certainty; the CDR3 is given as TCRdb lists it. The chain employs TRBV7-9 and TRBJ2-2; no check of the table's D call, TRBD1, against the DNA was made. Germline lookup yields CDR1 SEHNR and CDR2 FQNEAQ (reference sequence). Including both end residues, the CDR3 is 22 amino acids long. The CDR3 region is CASVRSGANVLTFGAGTGELFF.

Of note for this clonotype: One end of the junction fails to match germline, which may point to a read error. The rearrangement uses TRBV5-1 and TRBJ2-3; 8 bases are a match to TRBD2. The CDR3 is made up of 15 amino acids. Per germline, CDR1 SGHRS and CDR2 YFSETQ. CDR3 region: CASSLATSGADTQYF. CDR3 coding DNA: TGTGCCAGCAGCTTGGCCACTAGCGGTGCGGATACGCAGTATTTT.

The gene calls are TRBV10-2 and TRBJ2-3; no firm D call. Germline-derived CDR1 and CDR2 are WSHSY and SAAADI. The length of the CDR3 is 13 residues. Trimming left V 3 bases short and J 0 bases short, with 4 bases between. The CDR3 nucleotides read TGCGCCAGCAGTGAAGCAAGCACAGATACGCAGTATTTT. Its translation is CASSEASTDTQYF.

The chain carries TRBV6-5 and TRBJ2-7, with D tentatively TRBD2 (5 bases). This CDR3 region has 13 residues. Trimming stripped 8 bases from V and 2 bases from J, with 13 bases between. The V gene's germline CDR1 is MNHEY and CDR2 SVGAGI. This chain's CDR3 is CASGYRETYEQYF. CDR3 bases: TGTGCCAGCGGCTACCGGGAAACCTACGAGCAGTACTTC.